This TCR beta chain was recovered during a study of cytomegalovirus exposure and HLA in healthy donors. The PCR employed 60 Vbeta primers together with 13 Jbeta primers. Using immunoSEQ multiplex PCR, the repertoire was profiled, and TCRdb retains in-frame clones only, with some absent. The table shows 150,000 or so clones, with about 73% occurring only once. Turning to this clone: Its target is unknown.

General observations from the study: V segments that were indistinguishable, TRBV6-2 and TRBV6-3 among them, were omitted from analysis. Follow-up analysis later connected one missense variant in DCLRE1C with trimming of TCR beta V- and J-genes.

V was pared by 3 bases and J by 0 bases, with 8 bases between. CDR3 length equals 13 residues. Germline V gives CDR1 SQVTM, CDR2 ANQGSEA. V and J are TRBV29-1 and TRBJ1-1, with TRBD1 as a possible D gene (6 bases). The source material was PBMCs. The sequence was obtained from a middle-aged man in good health and CMV-seropositive. The CDR3 region has the DNA TGCAGCGTTGATAACAGGGTGAACACTGAAGCTTTCTTT. This sequence encodes CSVDNRVNTEAFF.